This entry lists 22 T cell receptor beta chains sequenced from one sample in a study of T cell repertoires in cytomegalovirus infection. TCRdb called the reads again in MiXCR, with one record for every CDR3 protein. Of approximately 170,000 distinct CDR3 sequences detected, 15% to 20% appear once; the ten largest clones hold 18%. The sequenced material came from CD8+ T cells from PBMCs. Receptors originate from a human donor in good health (CMV status not recorded). Some clones in this sample may be carry-over from other donors' samples.

This clonotype was counted between two and nine times. The rearrangement links TRBV5-1 to TRBJ2-5; TRBD2 aligns across 11 bases. This CDR3 is built from 17 residues. The germline V gene has CDR1 SGHRS and CDR2 YFSETQ. V was clipped by 4 bases and J by 1 base; unmatched bases: 9. Written as DNA, the CDR3 is TGCGCCAGCAGCGGAGGACTAGCGGGCATCCTCCAAGAGACCCAGTACTTC. Its translation is CASSGGLAGILQETQYF.

This clonotype has ten or more counts. The chain uses TRBV7-2 and TRBJ1-6, with a weak D call TRBD1 (6 bases). The CDR3 consists of 15 residues. V lost 2 bases and J lost 6, with 11 bases in between. CDR1 SGHTA and CDR2 FQGNSA come from the germline V gene. Here the CDR3 reads CASSLSQGGNSPLHF. The DNA for the CDR3 is TGTGCCAGCAGCTTATCACAGGGAGGTAATTCACCCCTCCACTTT.

This clonotype was recorded a few times. The chain links TRBV20-1 to TRBJ2-3, with D possibly being TRBD1 (7 bases). The CDR3 contains 15 residues. From germline, CDR1 is DFQATT and CDR2 SNEGSKA (reference sequence). Trimming pared 6 bases from V and 0 bases from J, leaving 16 bases between. This CDR3 is CSAEQGGQSTDTQYF. The CDR3 nucleotides read TGCAGTGCCGAGCAGGGGGGCCAGAGCACAGATACGCAGTATTTT.

This clonotype was counted only a few times. V usage is TRBV7-9 and J usage is TRBJ2-7; maybe TRBD1 (6 bases). CDR3 length: 12 residues. From germline, CDR1 is SEHNR and CDR2 FQNEAQ (reference sequence). Deletions cut 6 bases from V and 5 bases from J, with 11 bases between. Here the CDR3 DNA reads TGTGCCAGCAGTTCCGACAGGCACGAGCAGTACTTC. Its translation is CASSSDRHEQYF.

This sequence joins TRBV20-1 and TRBJ1-5; 9 bases align to TRBD1. V shed 2 bases, J shed 0 bases, and the junction held 14 bases outside the gene matches. Germline V gives CDR1 DFQATT, CDR2 SNEGSKA (reference sequence). The CDR3 extends over 19 amino acids. Here the CDR3 reads CSARPYRTGDRNSNQPQHF. The CDR3 DNA is TGCAGTGCTAGACCTTATAGGACAGGGGATAGGAATAGCAATCAGCCCCAGCATTTT.

In its sample, this clonotype was seen a few times. The genes are TRBV7-8 and TRBJ1-5; no clear D. V lost 5 bases, J lost 4 bases, and 15 bases lay in between. This CDR3 is 15 amino acids long. Germline V gives CDR1 SGHVS, CDR2 FQNEAQ. This CDR3 is CASSLRAGINQPQHF. The CDR3 DNA follows: TGTGCCAGCAGCCTAAGGGCAGGAATAAATCAGCCCCAGCATTTT.

This clonotype was seen a few times. The V call is TRBV7-4, the J call TRBJ1-2; maybe TRBD1 (6 bases). Trimming shortened V by 3 bases and J by 8 bases, and 16 bases separated the two germline ends. The CDR3 consists of 14 residues. CDR1 is SGHVT, CDR2 SQSDAQ, per germline. Written as DNA, the CDR3 is TGTGCCAGCAGCTTCAGGGGCCAAGGAAACGGCTACACCTTC. Its protein product is CASSFRGQGNGYTF.

This clonotype was picked up a small number of times. The genes are TRBV7-8 and TRBJ2-7; TRBD1 or TRBD2 may be the D gene (5 bases each). CDR1 is SGHVS, CDR2 FQNEAQ, per germline. The CDR3 runs 15 residues. V dropped 2 bases and J dropped 2 bases, with 13 bases sitting between them. DNA for the CDR3: TGTGCCAGCAGCTTAAGGTCGGGGACCACCTACGAGCAGTACTTC. Protein: CASSLRSGTTYEQYF.

There are a few counts of this clonotype. The chain is built from TRBV7-8 and TRBJ1-2; TRBD1 matches 9 bases. Per the germline V gene, CDR1 is SGHVS and CDR2 is FQNEAQ. V trimming: 5 bases; J trimming: 7 bases; junction bases outside the gene matches: 11. The CDR3 loop spans 15 amino acids. The CDR3 DNA follows: TGTGCCAGCAGCCCGCGGACAGGGGTACTAGGTGGCTACACCTTC. This encodes CASSPRTGVLGGYTF. Full variable domain (rest looked up from reference TRBV7-8 and TRBJ1-2): GAGVSQSPRYKVAKRGQDVALRCDPISGHVSLFWYQQALGQGPEFLTYFQNEAQLDKSGLPSDRFFAERPEGSVSTLKIQRTQQEDSAVYLCASSPRTGVLGGYTFGSGTRLTVV.

The chain has TRBV6-4 and TRBJ2-1, with TRBD2 matching 7 bases. Germline values: CDR1 MRHNA, CDR2 SNTAGT. Germline trimming cut 3 bases from V and 5 bases from J; bases unmatched to any gene: 10. The CDR3 spans 16 residues. For the CDR3, the DNA is TGTGCCAGCAGTGAGCTCCCATCTAGCGGCGACAATGAGCAGTTCTTC. Its protein product is CASSELPSSGDNEQFF.

This clonotype appeared a few times. The V and J genes are TRBV7-9 and TRBJ1-1, with D unclear. Germline-derived CDR1 and CDR2 are SEHNR and FQNEAQ (reference sequence). Deletions cut 8 bases from V and 1 base from J, with 11 bases between. The CDR3 is 13 residues long. As DNA, the CDR3 is TGTGCCAGCGCGCGTCCAGGGAACACTGAAGCTTTCTTT. The encoded protein is CASARPGNTEAFF.

This chain uses TRBV7-6 with TRBJ2-1; D gene uncertain. CDR1 and CDR2 (germline): SGHVS, FNYEAQ. The CDR3 sequence is 15 residues long. Trimming cost V 4 bases and J 0 bases, with 10 bases left between them. CDR3 coding DNA: TGTGCCAGCAGCTACCATGAAGCCTCCTACAATGAGCAGTTCTTC. Amino acid sequence: CASSYHEASYNEQFF.

The table lists this clonotype with a few counts. This chain connects TRBV7-2 to TRBJ2-1, with D tentatively TRBD1 (6 bases). CDR3 size: 16 residues. Germline V gene sequence: CDR1 SGHTA, CDR2 FQGNSA. The germline V and J ends were trimmed by 5 bases and 2 bases, with 16 bases remaining between them. CDR3 amino acids: CASSLATGNPYNEQFF. The CDR3 nucleotides are TGTGCCAGCAGCCTCGCGACAGGCAACCCCTACAATGAGCAGTTCTTC.

This clonotype was counted between two and nine times. The chain carries TRBV28 and TRBJ2-7, with D hard to call. This CDR3 contains 15 residues. Germline assignment: CDR1 MDHEN and CDR2 SYDVKM. Trimming shortened V by 0 bases and J by 2 bases, and 11 bases separated the two germline ends. The CDR3, as DNA: TGTGCCAGCAGTTTATGGGGTGGGCTGGCCTACGAGCAGTACTTC. Protein: CASSLWGGLAYEQYF.

In this sample, this clonotype turned up a few times. The chain has TRBV7-8 and TRBJ2-7, with a tentative D call TRBD1 (5 bases). V was trimmed by 5 bases and J by 6 bases, leaving 23 bases between them. The CDR3 extends over 16 amino acids. In germline, CDR1 is SGHVS, CDR2 FQNEAQ. CDR3 in amino acids: CASSPLGVISPLEQYF. The CDR3 DNA reads as TGTGCCAGCAGCCCCTTAGGGGTGATCTCCCCCCTCGAGCAGTACTTC.

This clonotype was found a few times. CDR3 sequence (DNA): TGTGCCAGCCGAACAGGGGGTGAAGAGACCCAGTACTTC. Amino acids: CASRTGGEETQYF. The chain joins TRBV6-1 to TRBJ2-5; 8 bases are shared with TRBD1. The germline V gene encodes CDR1 MNHNS and CDR2 SASEGT. Unmatched junction bases numbered 5, after V lost 8 bases and J lost 3 bases. This CDR3 region has 13 residues.

V is TRBV6-1 and J is TRBJ2-3; TRBD2 agrees at 10 bases. There are 15 residues in the CDR3. Germline trimming cut 2 bases from V and 4 bases from J; bases unmatched to any gene: 3. Germline CDR1 MNHNS, CDR2 SASEGT. CDR3 sequence reads: CASSEKAGGPDTQYF. In DNA, the CDR3 is TGTGCCAGCAGTGAAAAAGCGGGAGGGCCAGATACGCAGTATTTT.

This rearrangement joins TRBV7-9 to TRBJ2-7, with 7 bases identical to TRBD2. Trimming at V came to 3 bases and at J to 1 base, leaving 3 bases not matched to a gene. The V gene's germline CDR1 is SEHNR and CDR2 FQNEAQ (reference sequence). This CDR3 is built from 14 residues. The CDR3 reads CASSFSSGSYEQYF. The CDR3 DNA is TGTGCCAGCAGCTTCTCTAGCGGATCCTACGAGCAGTACTTC.

V and J are TRBV11-2 and TRBJ2-1; 8 positions match TRBD2. V was clipped by 6 bases and J by 3 bases; unmatched bases: 22. The CDR3 sequence is 20 residues long. Germline V gene lookup returns CDR1 SGHAT and CDR2 FQNNGV. DNA for the CDR3: TGTGCCAGCAGTCGGCCCATTGAGGGGTCAGCGCGGGAGGACTACAATGAGCAGTTCTTC. It encodes CASSRPIEGSAREDYNEQFF.

This clonotype was recorded a few times. The J gene is TRBJ2-1, the V gene TRBV7-9; D might be TRBD1 or TRBD2, each matching 5 bases. Germline V gene data show CDR1 as SEHNR and CDR2 as FQNEAQ (reference sequence). This CDR3 comprises 17 residues. V was shortened by 5 bases and J by 8 bases, with 25 bases between the two germline ends. The CDR3 loop reads CASSPPRGINPLHEQFF. In nucleotides, the CDR3 is TGTGCCAGCAGCCCGCCTCGGGGCATAAACCCCCTCCATGAGCAGTTCTTC.

This clonotype was found a few times. CDR3 bases: TGTGCCAGTAGAGCCAGCCTGAACACTGAAGCTTTCTTT. Amino acid sequence: CASRASLNTEAFF. This sequence joins TRBV19 and TRBJ1-1; no firm D call. The V end lost 6 bases, the J end lost 0 bases, and 8 bases lay between the germline ends. The CDR3 spans 13 residues. Per germline, CDR1 LNHDA and CDR2 SQIVND (reference sequence).

The chain uses TRBV12-3 or TRBV12-4 and TRBJ2-2; D is unclear. Between the trimmed V and J ends, which lost 6 bases and 6 bases, there was a span of 5 bases. This CDR3 spans 11 amino acids. In DNA, the CDR3 is TGTGCCAGCAGCTCTCCCGGGGAGCTGTTTTTT. This encodes CASSSPGELFF.